Below, 27 T cell receptor beta chains from the same sample are listed, as sequenced in a study of cytomegalovirus exposure and HLA in healthy donors. In the PCR, 60 Vbeta and 13 Jbeta primers were used. Assay used: immunoSEQ multiplex PCR; TCRdb lists only in-frame clones, some missing. The sample lists some 200,000 clones; roughly 80% were seen once. The sequenced sample was PBMCs. The receptors shown here come from a man between 35 and 55 years old in good health and CMV-seropositive.

This clone turned up a few times. The rearrangement joins TRBV27 to TRBJ2-1; D gene unclear. V lost 5 bases and J lost 5, with 16 bases in between. The CDR3 sequence is 15 residues long. The germline gives CDR1 MNHEY, CDR2 SMNVEV (reference sequence). The CDR3 DNA reads TGTGCCAGCAGTAACTTTATTGTTGGGCACAATGAGCAGTTCTTC. Translating gives CASSNFIVGHNEQFF.

The rearrangement uses TRBV27 and TRBJ1-1, with 8 bases that match TRBD1. Unmatched junction bases numbered 2, after V lost 2 bases and J lost 3 bases. Germline V gives CDR1 MNHEY, CDR2 SMNVEV (reference sequence). CDR3 length: 14 amino acids. The CDR3 loop reads CASSLGQGYTEAFF. CDR3 DNA: TGTGCCAGCAGTTTAGGACAGGGTTACACTGAAGCTTTCTTT.

V and J are TRBV5-1 and TRBJ2-1; 7 nucleotides line up with TRBD2. V gave up 4 bases and J gave up 2 bases; unmatched junction bases: 9. Per germline, CDR1 SGHRS and CDR2 YFSETQ. This CDR3 region has 16 residues. CDR3 nucleotide sequence: TGCGCCAGCAGCCTGGGGAGGGACTTCACCTACAATGAGCAGTTCTTC. This encodes CASSLGRDFTYNEQFF.

The J gene is TRBJ2-7, the V gene TRBV5-1; tentative D call: TRBD2 (5 bases). Germline V lookup: CDR1 SGHRS, CDR2 YFSETQ. Trimming left V 2 bases short and J 6 bases short, with 9 bases between. The CDR3 has 12 amino acids. CDR3 nucleotides: TGCGCCAGCAGCTTTGAAGGAGGCGAGCAGTACTTC. It encodes CASSFEGGEQYF.

V is TRBV9 and J is TRBJ1-2; D is possibly TRBD1 (5 bases). The germline V gene encodes CDR1 SGDLS and CDR2 YYNGEE. Trimming removed 0 bases at V and 4 bases at J, with 10 bases between. The CDR3 contains 14 residues. CDR3 amino acids: CASSVDDRPYGYTF. CDR3 sequence (DNA): TGTGCCAGCAGCGTAGACGACAGACCCTATGGCTACACCTTC.

V is TRBV28 and J is TRBJ2-1, with no clear D. This CDR3 has 13 amino acids. Between the trimmed V and J ends, which lost 1 base and 3 bases, there was a span of 4 bases. Germline CDR1 is MDHEN and CDR2 is SYDVKM. The CDR3 reads CASSLSRYNEQFF. In nucleotides, the CDR3 is TGTGCCAGCAGTTTATCCCGCTACAATGAGCAGTTCTTC.

This chain uses TRBV7-3 with TRBJ1-1, with a possible D match to TRBD1 (5 bases). Deletions cut 2 bases from V and 2 bases from J, with 12 bases between. This CDR3 has 15 residues. In germline, CDR1 is SGHTA, CDR2 FQGTGA. The CDR3 DNA follows: TGTGCCAGCAGCTTAGCAGGGCAGGGAAACACTGAAGCTTTCTTT. Amino acid sequence: CASSLAGQGNTEAFF.

The chain is built from TRBV12-5 and TRBJ1-1; 8 nucleotides match TRBD1. The V gene end was trimmed by 2 bases and the J gene end by 6 bases; junction bases not matched to a gene: 11. The CDR3 totals 16 residues. Per the germline V gene, CDR1 is LGHNT and CDR2 is FRNRAP. The CDR3 nucleotides read TGTGCTAGTGGTTTGCTCCGACAGGGGATGGTCGCTGAAGCTTTCTTT. It translates to CASGLLRQGMVAEAFF.

V and J are TRBV6-6 and TRBJ1-1; D perhaps matches TRBD1 (5 bases). CDR1 MNHNY and CDR2 SVGAGI come from the germline V gene (reference sequence). The V end lost 2 bases, the J end lost 0 bases, and 13 bases lay between the germline ends. The CDR3 totals 16 residues. The chain's CDR3 is CASSYGTRGMNTEAFF. The CDR3 DNA is TGTGCCAGCAGTTACGGTACTCGGGGGATGAACACTGAAGCTTTCTTT.

The V call is TRBV13, the J call TRBJ2-1; 8 bases line up with TRBD1. Trimming removed 5 bases from V and 1 base from J; junction bases left unmatched: 4. Per the germline V gene, CDR1 is PRHDT and CDR2 is FYEKMQ (reference sequence). This CDR3 is built from 15 residues. CDR3 protein: CASSLDRGSYNEQFF. DNA of the CDR3: TGTGCCAGCAGCCTAGACAGGGGATCCTACAATGAGCAGTTCTTC.

V gene TRBV11-2 combines with J gene TRBJ2-5; the D gene is possibly TRBD1 (5 bases). Trimming pared 5 bases from V and 1 base from J, leaving 11 bases between. CDR1 and CDR2 from the germline V gene are SGHAT and FQNNGV. This CDR3 has 14 amino acids. CDR3 loop: CASSRRTSQETQYF. Written as DNA, the CDR3 is TGTGCCAGCAGCCGCCGGACATCCCAAGAGACCCAGTACTTC.

The chain has TRBV6-5 and TRBJ2-5; D ambiguous. V lost 3 bases and J lost 6, with 11 bases in between. The CDR3 totals 13 residues. Germline CDR1 and CDR2: MNHEY and SVGAGI. CDR3 nucleotide sequence: TGTGCCAGCAGTTATAACAGCCATCAGACCCAGTACTTC. This sequence encodes CASSYNSHQTQYF.

J is TRBJ1-4 and V is TRBV5-8; no clear D gene. The germline CDR1 and CDR2 sequences are SGHTS and YDEGEE. The V gene lost 3 bases and the J gene lost 4 bases, with 10 bases spanning the gap. The CDR3 loop spans 14 amino acids. The CDR3 nucleotides are TGTGCCAGCAGCTCCTACGGGAGTAATGAAAAACTGTTTTTT. This gives the protein CASSSYGSNEKLFF.

This chain links TRBV11-2 with TRBJ1-4, with D maybe TRBD1 (5 bases). Germline CDR1 SGHAT, CDR2 FQNNGV. Trimming took 4 bases from V and 5 from J, leaving 11 bases between them. The CDR3 length is 14 residues. The CDR3, as DNA: TGTGCCAGCAGCTGGGGGGATTTGAATGAAAAACTGTTTTTT. Protein sequence: CASSWGDLNEKLFF. Drawing the rest from reference TRBV11-2 and TRBJ1-4, the complete variable domain is EAGVAQSPRYKIIEKRQSVAFWCNPISGHATLYWYQQILGQGPKLLIQFQNNGVVDDSQLPKDRFSAERLKGVDSTLKIQPAKLEDSAVYLCASSWGDLNEKLFFGSGTQLSVL.

This chain connects TRBV7-9 to TRBJ2-7, with D unclear. V was clipped by 5 bases and J by 5 bases, with 10 bases between them. Germline V gene lookup returns CDR1 SEHNR and CDR2 FQNEAQ (reference sequence). The CDR3 runs 12 residues. CDR3: CASSPTPHEQYF. The DNA for the CDR3 is TGTGCCAGCAGCCCTACCCCCCACGAGCAGTACTTC.

The CDR3 sequence: CASSYSAGGPNTEAFF. The CDR3 DNA is TGTGCCAGCAGTTACTCAGCAGGGGGCCCGAACACTGAAGCTTTCTTT. V usage is TRBV6-6 and J usage is TRBJ1-1; TRBD1 matches 8 bases. The CDR3 consists of 16 residues. V lost 0 bases and J lost 1; bases outside the gene matches: 4. Germline V CDR1 and CDR2: MNHNY, SVGAGI (reference sequence).

The rearrangement links TRBV30 to TRBJ1-5; TRBD1 is a possible D gene (5 bases). The CDR3 runs 15 residues. Trimming cost V 2 bases and J 0 bases, with 11 bases left between them. Germline lookup yields CDR1 GTSNPN and CDR2 SVGIG (reference sequence). CDR3 nucleotides: TGTGCCTGGAGTCCTCGGGACTTTAGCAATCAGCCCCAGCATTTT. Protein product: CAWSPRDFSNQPQHF.

CDR3 DNA sequence: TGTGCCGTCGGAAGGGGAGGCAACTATGGCTACACCTTC. Amino acid sequence: CAVGRGGNYGYTF. The V call is TRBV6-5, the J call TRBJ1-2, with D perhaps TRBD1 (5 bases). Trimming took off 11 bases at V and 2 bases at J, with 15 bases between the two ends. The CDR3 spans 13 residues. Germline lookup yields CDR1 MNHEY and CDR2 SVGAGI.

The chain couples TRBV11-2 to TRBJ2-7, with 9 bases identical to TRBD2. This CDR3 contains 14 residues. Losses at the gene ends were 1 base for V and 2 bases for J; bases not matched to a gene: 0. The V gene's germline CDR1 is SGHAT and CDR2 FQNNGV. The CDR3: CASSLGGGAYEQYF. The DNA for the CDR3 is TGTGCCAGCAGCTTAGGCGGGGGGGCCTACGAGCAGTACTTC.

The chain carries TRBV5-6 and TRBJ2-3, with no clear D. Germline CDR1 SGHDT, CDR2 YYEEEE. The CDR3 runs 12 residues. Between the trimmed V and J ends, which lost 0 bases and 5 bases, there was a span of 4 bases. CDR3 residues: CASSLGGDTQYF. Here the CDR3 DNA reads TGTGCCAGCAGCTTGGGAGGAGATACGCAGTATTTT.

The genes are TRBV15 and TRBJ1-3; D gene unclear. This CDR3 comprises 14 residues. Between the trimmed V and J ends, which lost 0 bases and 1 base, there was a span of 4 bases. Germline values: CDR1 LNHNV, CDR2 YYDKDF (reference sequence). CDR3 sequence: CATSRDGSGNTIYF. The CDR3 bases are TGTGCCACCAGCAGAGACGGGTCTGGAAACACCATATATTTT.

The gene calls are TRBV21-1 and TRBJ1-1; TRBD1, the D gene given by the table, was not confirmed from the DNA. TRBV21-1 is reported as a pseudogene. The length of the CDR3 is 15 residues. CDR3 residues: CASSIRQGMNTEAFF. The CDR3 DNA follows: TGTGCCAGCAGCATTAGACAGGGGATGAACACTGAAGCTTTCTTT.

This chain's CDR3 is CASSPRDRVNGSPLHF. The CDR3 DNA reads TGTGCCAGCTCACCCCGGGACAGGGTGAATGGTTCACCCCTCCACTTT. The chain has TRBV18 and TRBJ1-6, with 9 bases aligning to TRBD1. The V gene's germline CDR1 is KGHSH and CDR2 LQKENI. This CDR3 has 16 residues. Trimming removed 3 bases from V and 9 bases from J; junction bases left unmatched: 9.

The chain is built from TRBV6-5 and TRBJ1-1, with D possibly TRBD1 on 6 matching bases. The CDR3 totals 14 residues. The V and J ends lost 6 bases and 1 base respectively, with 12 bases between them. From germline, CDR1 is MNHEY and CDR2 SVGAGI. For the CDR3, the DNA is TGTGCCAGCAGCCCGGGACACGCGAACACTGAAGCTTTCTTT. It translates to CASSPGHANTEAFF.

The gene calls are TRBV5-6 and TRBJ1-1, with D possibly matching TRBD1 (6 bases). CDR1 is SGHDT and CDR2 is YYEEEE in the germline V gene. V lost 0 bases and J lost 4, with 7 bases in between. The CDR3 loop spans 13 amino acids. The CDR3 loop is CASSLGQVTEAFF. In DNA, the CDR3 is TGTGCCAGCAGCTTGGGACAGGTCACTGAAGCTTTCTTT. Based on the CDR3 plus reference TRBV5-6 and TRBJ1-1, the full variable domain is DAGVTQSPTHLIKTRGQQVTLRCSPKSGHDTVSWYQQALGQGPQFIFQYYEEEERQRGNFPDRFSGHQFPNYSSELNVNALLLGDSALYLCASSLGQVTEAFFGQGTRLTVV.

CDR3 sequence: CASSLRGGNNSPLHF. In nucleotides, the CDR3 is TGTGCCAGCAGCCTCCGGGGGGGCAATAATTCACCCCTCCACTTT. The V call is TRBV7-2, the J call TRBJ1-6; TRBD1 might be the D (6 bases). Germline assignment: CDR1 SGHTA and CDR2 FQGNSA. This CDR3 comprises 15 residues. The ends were cut back, 5 bases at V and 5 bases at J, with 13 bases in the middle.

The chain's CDR3 is CSADSGAHHFF. CDR3 nucleotide sequence: TGCAGTGCTGATAGCGGGGCGCATCACTTCTTC. The chain carries TRBV20-1 and TRBJ2-1, with 8 bases fitting TRBD2. The germline gives CDR1 DFQATT, CDR2 SNEGSKA (reference sequence). CDR3 length: 11 residues. The J segment lost 16 bases and the V segment lost 5 bases, leaving 10 bases of the junction unmatched.